The 25 T cell receptor beta chains reported below all come from one sample, sequenced in a study of long-term antiretroviral therapy in people with HIV. Runs used v3.0 of the immunoSEQ assay and were done at survey level. Some clones are missing from TCRdb's copy, which holds only in-frame ones; the method was immunoSEQ multiplex PCR. The table lists 20,000 to 25,000 clones, 70% to 85% of them singletons. The specimen was unsorted PBMCs, collected 0.5 years after starting antiretroviral therapy. All receptors derive from a man younger than 30 with HIV.

The gene calls are TRBV16 and TRBJ2-4; D may be TRBD1 or TRBD2 (5 bases each). Germline-derived CDR1 and CDR2 are KGHSY and FQNENV. The CDR3 is made up of 17 amino acids. V shed 4 bases and J shed 1 base, with 17 bases lying between them. The CDR3 region is CASSPRDRGSAKNIQYF. As DNA, the CDR3 is TGTGCCAGCAGCCCCCGGGACCGCGGCAGCGCCAAAAACATTCAGTACTTC. Based on the CDR3 plus reference TRBV16 and TRBJ2-4, the full variable domain is GEEVAQTPKHLVRGEGQKAKLYCAPIKGHSYVFWYQQVLKNEFKFLISFQNENVFDETGMPKERFSAKCLPNSPCSLEIQATKLEDSAVYFCASSPRDRGSAKNIQYFGAGTRLSVL.

The rearrangement uses TRBV9 and TRBJ1-1, with unresolved D. The CDR3 extends over 14 amino acids. Trimming took 2 bases from V and 0 from J, leaving 8 bases between them. Germline-derived CDR1 and CDR2 are SGDLS and YYNGEE. The CDR3 sequence: CASSVDLLNTEAFF. CDR3 DNA: TGTGCCAGCAGCGTCGATCTCTTGAACACTGAAGCTTTCTTT.

A single count supports this clone. The rearrangement links TRBV27 to TRBJ2-3, with 12 bases aligning to TRBD2. J lost 4 bases, V lost 5 bases, and 4 bases had no gene match. CDR1 MNHEY and CDR2 SMNVEV come from the germline V gene (reference sequence). The CDR3 extends over 15 amino acids. The CDR3 coding sequence is TGTGCCAGCAGTCTCGGACTAGCGGGATCAGATACGCAGTATTTT. Translated, it gives CASSLGLAGSDTQYF.

This clone was observed a few times. The chain carries TRBV18 and TRBJ1-2; D ambiguous. With 1 base removed from V and 8 bases from J, the gap between germline ends came to 8 bases. The germline CDR1 and CDR2 sequences are KGHSH and LQKENI. The CDR3 has 12 amino acids. Here the CDR3 reads CASSPRTEGYTF. DNA for the CDR3: TGTGCCAGCTCACCACGTACGGAAGGCTACACCTTC. Complete variable domain (other parts from reference TRBV18 and TRBJ1-2): NAGVMQNPRHLVRRRGQEARLRCSPMKGHSHVYWYRQLPEEGLKFMVYLQKENIIDESGMPKERFSAEFPKEGPSILRIQQVVRGDSAAYFCASSPRTEGYTFGSGTRLTVV.

The V call is TRBV6-5, the J call TRBJ1-2; D remains ambiguous. Trimming shortened V by 6 bases and J by 4 bases, and 18 bases separated the two germline ends. CDR3 length: 15 amino acids. CDR1 and CDR2 from the germline V gene are MNHEY and SVGAGI. Here the CDR3 DNA reads TGTGCCAGCAGCCCGACCAAGGACGAGCTCTATGGCTACACCTTC. Its translation is CASSPTKDELYGYTF.

As DNA, the CDR3 is TGTGCCAGCAGCTCAAAAACTCCCGAGGGGCTCGGTCAGCCCCAGCATTTT. As protein: CASSSKTPEGLGQPQHF. The chain links TRBV7-9 to TRBJ1-5, with D tentatively TRBD1 (5 bases). This CDR3 is 17 amino acids long. Germline CDR1 SEHNR, CDR2 FQNEAQ (reference sequence). Trimming left V 4 bases short and J 6 bases short, with 22 bases between.

The chain uses TRBV5-5 and TRBJ2-7, with TRBD2 identical over 11 bases. Germline V CDR1 and CDR2: SGHKS, YYEKEE (reference sequence). V lost 4 bases to trimming and J lost 0 bases; unmatched junction nucleotides: 9. The CDR3 sequence is 17 residues long. The CDR3 loop reads CASSPRPGLADSYEQYF. CDR3 coding DNA: TGTGCCAGCAGCCCGCGCCCGGGACTAGCGGACTCCTACGAGCAGTACTTC.

V usage is TRBV19 and J usage is TRBJ2-5; TRBD2 might be the D (6 bases). Germline V gene data show CDR1 as LNHDA and CDR2 as SQIVND (reference sequence). This CDR3 contains 16 residues. Between the trimmed V and J ends, which lost 5 bases and 3 bases, there was a span of 19 bases. The CDR3 DNA sequence: TGTGCCAGTAGTTCTAGGAACCGGGACTTAAAAGAGACCCAGTACTTC. It is translated as CASSSRNRDLKETQYF.

The chain links TRBV5-4 to TRBJ2-6; no definite D call. The V gene's germline CDR1 is SGHNT and CDR2 YYREEE (reference sequence). This CDR3 comprises 18 residues. Deletions cut 0 bases from V and 0 bases from J, with 13 bases between. The CDR3 region has the DNA TGTGCCAGCAGCTTGGGGTCACGAACTTTCTCTGGGGCCAACGTCCTGACTTTC. Its translation is CASSLGSRTFSGANVLTF. The entire variable domain, with the rest obtained from reference TRBV5-4 and TRBJ2-6, is as follows: ETGVTQSPTHLIKTRGQQVTLRCSSQSGHNTVSWYQQALGQGPQFIFQYYREEENGRGNFPPRFSGLQFPNYSSELNVNALELDDSALYLCASSLGSRTFSGANVLTFGAGSRLTVL.

Only a few counts were recorded for this clone. The chain has TRBV7-2 and TRBJ1-2, with a tentative D call TRBD1 (5 bases). The CDR3 is 14 amino acids. Trimming took off 1 base at V and 4 bases at J, with 10 bases between the two ends. Germline values: CDR1 SGHTA, CDR2 FQGNSA. The CDR3 sequence: CASSLGPGTYGYTF. The DNA of the CDR3 is TGTGCCAGCAGCTTAGGCCCAGGGACCTATGGCTACACCTTC.

This clone is medium-sized in the sample. This chain uses TRBV4-1 with TRBJ1-1, with 8 bases aligning to TRBD1. Per the germline V gene, CDR1 is MGHRA and CDR2 is YSYEKL. This CDR3 has 15 amino acids. V was clipped by 4 bases and J by 5 bases; unmatched bases: 9. The CDR3 bases are TGCGCCAGCAGCCCCTACGACAGGGGTGAAACTGAAGCTTTCTTT. Translated, it gives CASSPYDRGETEAFF.

By share, this clone ranks as large. The chain recombines TRBV5-6 with TRBJ1-3; D might be TRBD1 (6 bases). V lost 4 bases to trimming and J lost 0 bases, with 14 bases between them. The germline V gene encodes CDR1 SGHDT and CDR2 YYEEEE. The CDR3 is made up of 16 amino acids. The CDR3 region is CASSTWTEYSGNTIYF. The CDR3 coding sequence is TGTGCCAGCAGCACGTGGACAGAGTACTCTGGAAACACCATATATTTT.

The V and J genes are TRBV28 and TRBJ2-7; D assignment may be TRBD1 or TRBD2 (5 bases each). This CDR3 has 14 residues. V was pared by 8 bases and J by 2 bases, with 16 bases between. Germline V gives CDR1 MDHEN, CDR2 SYDVKM. CDR3 protein: CASLFSGTPYEQYF. Here the CDR3 DNA reads TGTGCCAGCCTCTTTTCAGGGACCCCCTACGAGCAGTACTTC.

There are a few counts of this clone. V and J are TRBV25-1 and TRBJ2-1, with 9 positions matching TRBD2. The CDR3 is made up of 16 amino acids. Per the germline V gene, CDR1 is MGHDK and CDR2 is SYGVNS. V trimming: 1 base; J trimming: 5 bases; junction bases outside the gene matches: 6. The CDR3: CASSEWASGNHNEQFF. CDR3 nucleotide sequence: TGTGCCAGCAGTGAATGGGCTAGCGGGAATCACAATGAGCAGTTCTTC.

J is TRBJ2-7 and V is TRBV2; possible D gene TRBD2, 5 bases. The ends were cut back, 4 bases at V and 0 bases at J, with 10 bases in the middle. This CDR3 contains 14 residues. CDR1 is SNHLY, CDR2 FYNNEI, per germline. The CDR3 loop is CASSAEGSSYEQYF. The CDR3 DNA reads as TGTGCCAGCAGTGCGGAAGGGAGCTCCTACGAGCAGTACTTC.

This rearrangement joins TRBV9 to TRBJ2-7, with D possibly being TRBD2 (5 bases). This CDR3 is built from 15 residues. In germline, CDR1 is SGDLS, CDR2 YYNGEE. V lost 2 bases and J 0 bases, leaving 12 bases between the germline ends. This CDR3 reads CASSVDEGSSYEQYF. In nucleotides, the CDR3 is TGTGCCAGCAGCGTCGATGAAGGGAGCTCCTACGAGCAGTACTTC.

V is TRBV7-2 and J is TRBJ2-5, with TRBD2 identical over 7 bases. The ends lost 0 bases at V and 5 bases at J; junction bases unmatched: 6. The germline V gene has CDR1 SGHTA and CDR2 FQGNSA. The CDR3 covers 15 residues. The CDR3 reads CASSLAGGPFETQYF. The CDR3 bases are TGTGCCAGCAGCTTAGCGGGAGGGCCCTTCGAGACCCAGTACTTC.

The rearrangement uses TRBV9 and TRBJ1-3, with a tentative D call TRBD1 (5 bases). Germline values: CDR1 SGDLS, CDR2 YYNGEE. This CDR3 is 17 amino acids long. Trimming pared 4 bases from V and 0 bases from J, leaving 17 bases between. CDR3 bases: TGTGCCAGCAGCAAGGGGACTGTCCTGGGCTCTGGAAACACCATATATTTT. Protein sequence: CASSKGTVLGSGNTIYF.

This clone was observed a handful of times. The genes are TRBV2 and TRBJ1-6; D gene uncertain. Trimming removed 4 bases at V and 6 bases at J, with 4 bases between. From germline, CDR1 is SNHLY and CDR2 FYNNEI. The CDR3 consists of 12 residues. Written as DNA, the CDR3 is TGTGCCAGCAGTGCTAGTAATTCACCCCTCCACTTT. Its protein is CASSASNSPLHF.

The chain recombines TRBV7-3 with TRBJ2-1; 7 bases align to TRBD2. CDR3 length: 15 amino acids. The trim removed 3 bases at V and 4 bases at J, leaving 6 bases unmatched. Germline CDR1 is SGHTA and CDR2 is FQGTGA. The CDR3 nucleotides read TGTGCCAGCAGCTTTGGACTAGGACTTTACAATGAGCAGTTCTTC. It encodes CASSFGLGLYNEQFF.

This clone was counted a few times. V usage is TRBV20-1 and J usage is TRBJ1-1, with D unresolved. The germline V and J ends were trimmed by 6 bases and 11 bases, with 10 bases remaining between them. The CDR3 runs to 9 residues. CDR1 is DFQATT and CDR2 is SNEGSKA in the germline V gene (reference sequence). This CDR3 is CSADVRAFF. The CDR3 nucleotides read TGCAGTGCGGATGTTCGGGCTTTCTTT.

The chain uses TRBV12-5 and TRBJ2-1; TRBD2 matches at 12 bases. Germline V gene lookup returns CDR1 LGHNT and CDR2 FRNRAP. V shed 3 bases and J 0 bases; nucleotides not matched to a gene: 9. The CDR3 runs to 19 residues. CDR3 protein: CASGFDGTSGFSSYNEQFF. CDR3 DNA: TGTGCTAGTGGTTTCGACGGGACTAGCGGGTTCTCCTCCTACAATGAGCAGTTCTTC.

This chain uses TRBV7-2 with TRBJ1-1; 7 bases line up with TRBD1. With V trimmed by 2 bases and J by 1 base, 10 bases remained unmatched. Per the germline V gene, CDR1 is SGHTA and CDR2 is FQGNSA. This CDR3 is built from 17 residues. CDR3 amino acids: CASSLSQFGQANTEAFF. In DNA form, the CDR3 reads TGTGCCAGCAGCTTATCGCAGTTCGGACAGGCGAACACTGAAGCTTTCTTT.

J is TRBJ2-7 and V is TRBV19; 12 bases are a match to TRBD2. The CDR3 extends over 13 amino acids. Trimming took 8 bases from V and 4 from J; bases not matched to a gene: 3. Per germline, CDR1 LNHDA and CDR2 SQIVND (reference sequence). The CDR3 DNA sequence: TGTGCCAGTGCGGGACTAGCGGGTTACGAGCAGTACTTC. Protein product: CASAGLAGYEQYF.

In this sample, this clone turned up a few times. The chain uses TRBV4-1 and TRBJ1-5; D not certain. The CDR3 runs to 14 residues. The V end was cut by 1 base, the J end by 7 bases, with 11 bases between. Germline values: CDR1 MGHRA, CDR2 YSYEKL. The CDR3: CASSQGNNGQPQHF. Here the CDR3 DNA reads TGCGCCAGCAGCCAAGGAAATAACGGGCAGCCCCAGCATTTT.